This TCR beta chain was sequenced during a study of cytomegalovirus exposure and HLA in healthy donors. Overall study results and limits: When analyzed later, a missense DCLRE1C variant was found to be linked to TCR beta V- and J-gene trimming.

The PCR used 60 Vbeta and 13 Jbeta primers. Here immunoSEQ multiplex PCR was the method, and the copy in TCRdb shows in-frame clones only, minus some. The repertoire holds roughly 110,000 clones, with about 74% as singletons. The CDR3 runs 14 residues. Germline V gene data show CDR1 as MNHEY and CDR2 as SMNVEV (reference sequence). V was trimmed by 7 bases and J by 4 bases, leaving 16 bases between them. Turning to this clone: Antigen: not known.

This TCR derives from a woman aged 40 to 50 in good health and CMV-seropositive. V and J are TRBV27 and TRBJ1-2; weak D call: TRBD1 (5 bases). Sequences were obtained from PBMCs. Here the CDR3 DNA reads TGTGCCAGCAAGGTGTCGGGGACTACCTATGGCTACACCTTC. Residues: CASKVSGTTYGYTF.